A selection of T cell receptor beta chains follows, all from one sample in a study of shared clonotypes between healthy human individuals. Here immunoSEQ multiplex PCR was the method, and the copy in TCRdb shows in-frame clones only, minus some. This sample has 2 million to 2.5 million clones, with more than 90% found just once. The material sequenced was naive CD4+ T cells sorted from blood. The receptor source for this set is a man between 18 and 29 years old in good health. Both conserved end residues are part of each CDR3. The D gene is left open where the match is weak. Only some rows state a clone size, as once, few, many or a class for expanded clones.

size: .; J: TRBJ2-1; V: TRBV4-3; D: TRBD2; CDR3: CASSQGRSGLGSYNEQFF; DNA: TGCGCCAGCAGCCAAGGGCGGTCTGGACTAGGCTCCTACAATGAGCAGTTCTTC
size: .; J: TRBJ2-7; V: TRBV11-2; D: TRBD2; CDR3: CASSFERGAYEQYF; DNA: TGTGCCAGCAGCTTCGAGCGGGGGGCCTACGAGCAGTACTTC
size: .; J: TRBJ2-1; V: TRBV18; D: TRBD2; CDR3: CASSPGLAGNNEQFF; DNA: TGTGCCAGCTCACCCGGACTAGCGGGGAACAATGAGCAGTTCTTC
size: few; J: TRBJ1-6; V: TRBV18; D: .; CDR3: CASSQGAQDSPLHF; DNA: TGTGCCAGCTCCCAAGGGGCTCAGGATTCACCCCTCCACTTT
size: once; J: TRBJ2-7; V: TRBV19; D: .; CDR3: CASSIDVQGWYEQYF; DNA: TGTGCCAGTAGTATAGACGTACAGGGTTGGTACGAGCAGTACTTC
size: .; J: TRBJ1-2; V: TRBV29-1; D: TRBD1; CDR3: CSVRGQGGYTF; DNA: TGCAGCGTGAGGGGACAGGGTGGCTACACCTTC
size: .; J: TRBJ1-2; V: TRBV10-3; D: .; CDR3: CAISVSGGGYTF; DNA: TGTGCCATCAGTGTATCCGGCGGCGGCTACACCTTC
size: .; J: TRBJ1-3; V: TRBV30; D: .; CDR3: CAWSVLFGRSGNTIYF; DNA: TGTGCCTGGAGTGTACTTTTTGGACGCTCTGGAAACACCATATATTTT
size: .; J: TRBJ2-7; V: TRBV11-2; D: .; CDR3: CASSALPGHQNEQYF; DNA: TGTGCCAGCAGCGCCTTACCGGGACACCAAAACGAGCAGTACTTC
size: .; J: TRBJ1-2; V: TRBV28; D: TRBD1; CDR3: CASSTGTGGAGGYGYTF; DNA: TGTGCCAGCAGTACCGGGACAGGGGGCGCGGGTGGGTATGGCTACACCTTC
size: .; J: TRBJ1-5; V: TRBV19; D: .; CDR3: CASSETVSNQPQHF; DNA: TGTGCCAGTAGTGAGACAGTTAGCAATCAGCCCCAGCATTTT